This T cell receptor beta chain was found in a study of radiotherapy plus CTLA-4 blockade in lung cancer listed by TCRdb under 2018. Turning to the overall study: Among the enrolled patients, approximately 18% had an objective response, and 25% to 35% reached disease control.

Comment on this clone: This receptor's antigen is unknown. Qualities for individual bases were not recorded, and no much larger clone is one base off.

Trimming removed 6 bases from V and 1 base from J, leaving 13 bases between the germline ends. Counted from cysteine to phenylalanine, this CDR3 has 15 amino acids. The read is trimmed to its CDR3 DNA, 45 bases read in frame from base 1. CDR1 and CDR2 are read off the germline V gene (reference sequence) as LNHNV and YYDKDF. The study evaluated CTLA-4 blockade (ipilimumab) given together with focal radiation therapy in patients who had chemo-refractory metastatic non-small-cell lung cancer. What the research found in general, with its limitations: The strongest predictors of response, as reported, were early dynamic changes in blood T cell clones along with a rise in serum interferon-beta after radiation. After treatment with radiotherapy and ipilimumab, TCR clones that came from tumors expanded in the peripheral blood.

The method behind the library was the immunoSEQ multiplex PCR assay. As stored in TCRdb, this immuneACCESS dataset retains in-frame rearrangements with V and J assigned. A fraction of the clones does not appear; measured against another copy, unresolved V genes explain less than half of the discrepancy, and the remainder lacks a known reason. Recorded for this sample are about 45,000 clones; 73% of them occurred a single time. Jointly, the top ten make up 3% to 4.5% of the sample. The receptor was derived from a human donor with non-small cell lung cancer who had a complete response to radiotherapy plus ipilimumab. The sequencing here drew on peripheral blood, taken from a patient treated with radiotherapy plus ipilimumab. Rearrangement joined TRBV15 to TRBJ2-1, with a weak D call of TRBD2 (6 bases match). DNA sequence: TGTGCCACCAGGGTGAATCGGGGGTCCTACAATGAGCAGTTCTTC. It encodes CATRVNRGSYNEQFF.